The source of this T cell receptor beta chain is a study of T cell responses to AZD1222 COVID-19 vaccine. Study-level points and caveats: Unmutated variant regions are reportedly the target of nearly half of TCRs that are spike-specific. CD4 TCRs linked to vaccination spanned spike, dominating at 160-218 and 743-854. At baseline, seropositivity was found in only a handful of AZD1222 recipients. Donors were largely white British and mainly female; clonal diversity was possibly underestimated.

The CDR3 covers 16 residues. CDR1 and CDR2 from the germline V gene are MNHEY and SMNVEV (reference sequence). With 3 bases clipped from V and 4 bases from J, the junction kept 11 bases outside the gene matches. Concerning this clone itself: Its antigen is unknown.

TCRdb keeps only in-frame clones here, not all; method: immunoSEQ multiplex PCR. The sample has about 150,000 clones, roughly 85% seen once. This chain connects TRBV27 to TRBJ2-7; 8 bases are shared with TRBD1. The sample here was peripheral blood, taken 28 days after the second dose of the MenACWY control vaccine. This receptor was identified in an adult who received the MenACWY meningococcal vaccine as a control. CDR3 coding DNA: TGTGCCAGCAGTTTCGAAGCCGGGACAGGCCCGTACGAGCAGTACTTC. As protein: CASSFEAGTGPYEQYF.